These 8 T cell receptor beta chains were all obtained from the same sample, sequenced in a study of Ad26.COV2.S vaccination and SARS-CoV-2 variants. Treatment in this sample: about 20 received Ad26.COV2.S at low or high dose, single or two shots; roughly 5 received placebo; per-sample allocation not given. Day 63 after the first injection of vaccine or placebo was the sampling time. Using immunoSEQ multiplex PCR, the repertoire was profiled, and TCRdb retains in-frame clones only, with some absent. The sample records roughly 460,000 clones, about 88% being singletons. This sample comprised peripheral blood, obtained in a trial of Ad26.COV2.S vaccine versus placebo. Receptor source: a person between 18 and 65 years old who received the Ad26.COV2.S COVID-19 vaccine or a placebo.

V is TRBV6-5 and J is TRBJ1-2, with no clear D. This CDR3 region has 13 residues. The germline gives CDR1 MNHEY, CDR2 SVGAGI. V lost 5 bases and J lost 2, with 9 bases in between. The CDR3 region has the DNA TGTGCCAGCAGTCTCCGGGAGAACTATGGCTACACCTTC. It is translated as CASSLRENYGYTF.

On this clone: The same CDR3 also results from other DNA sequences found in this sample. V and J are TRBV29-1 and TRBJ2-7; perhaps TRBD2 as D (5 bases). This CDR3 region has 12 residues. Per germline, CDR1 SQVTM and CDR2 ANQGSEA. CDR3 protein: CSAGGGSYEQYF. The CDR3 DNA is TGCAGTGCCGGCGGAGGCTCCTACGAGCAGTACTTC.

The chain has TRBV7-6 and TRBJ2-3; a possible D gene is TRBD2 (5 bases). Germline-derived CDR1 and CDR2 are SGHVS and FNYEAQ. V was clipped by 4 bases and J by 1 base, with 18 bases between them. CDR3 length equals 17 residues. CDR3 amino acids: CASSSRLRDSGTDTQYF. In DNA, the CDR3 is TGTGCCAGCAGCTCCCGGTTACGGGATTCGGGCACAGATACGCAGTATTTT. Full variable domain (outside the CDR3, taken from reference TRBV7-6 and TRBJ2-3): GAGVSQSPRYKVTKRGQDVALRCDPISGHVSLYWYRQALGQGPEFLTYFNYEAQQDKSGLPNDRFSAERPEGSISTLTIQRTEQRDSAMYRCASSSRLRDSGTDTQYFGPGTRLTVL.

The chain employs TRBV24-1 and TRBJ1-4, with TRBD1 as a possible D gene (6 bases). CDR1 is KGHDR and CDR2 is SFDVKD in the germline V gene. This CDR3 comprises 14 residues. V was shortened by 6 bases and J by 8 bases, with 15 bases between the two germline ends. DNA of the CDR3: TGTGCCACCAGTTCACACAGGGAGGAGGAAAAACTGTTTTTT. Translated, it gives CATSSHREEEKLFF.

In this sample, this clone turned up a few times. The chain recombines TRBV6-5 with TRBJ1-1, with unresolved D. The germline V gene has CDR1 MNHEY and CDR2 SVGAGI. V dropped 5 bases and J dropped 2 bases, with 3 bases sitting between them. There are 11 residues in the CDR3. DNA of the CDR3: TGTGCCAGCAGTCACAACACTGAAGCTTTCTTT. Its translation is CASSHNTEAFF.

The chain recombines TRBV30 with TRBJ1-3; no firm D call. Germline CDR1 is GTSNPN and CDR2 is SVGIG (reference sequence). V shed 2 bases and J shed 5 bases, with 13 bases lying between them. This CDR3 has 14 amino acids. As DNA, the CDR3 is TGTGCCTGGAGTCCCCAAACGGCCCGAAACACCATATATTTT. Translated: CAWSPQTARNTIYF.

Only one count was recorded for this clone. The chain combines TRBV2 with TRBJ2-1; 7 positions agree with TRBD2. V shed 7 bases and J 0 bases; nucleotides not matched to a gene: 18. The CDR3 is 19 residues long. CDR1 and CDR2 (germline): SNHLY, FYNNEI. The CDR3 loop reads CASTWLEFSRERSYNEQFF. The CDR3, as DNA: TGTGCCAGCACGTGGCTTGAGTTTTCGCGGGAGCGCTCCTACAATGAGCAGTTCTTC.

The rearrangement joins TRBV29-1 to TRBJ2-1; 14 bases align to TRBD2. CDR1 and CDR2 from the germline V gene are SQVTM and ANQGSEA. Unmatched junction bases numbered 6, after V lost 4 bases and J lost 7 bases. This CDR3 region has 15 residues. The CDR3 sequence: CSVARGTSGGNEQFF. The CDR3 DNA sequence: TGCAGCGTTGCGCGCGGGACTAGCGGGGGAAATGAGCAGTTCTTC.